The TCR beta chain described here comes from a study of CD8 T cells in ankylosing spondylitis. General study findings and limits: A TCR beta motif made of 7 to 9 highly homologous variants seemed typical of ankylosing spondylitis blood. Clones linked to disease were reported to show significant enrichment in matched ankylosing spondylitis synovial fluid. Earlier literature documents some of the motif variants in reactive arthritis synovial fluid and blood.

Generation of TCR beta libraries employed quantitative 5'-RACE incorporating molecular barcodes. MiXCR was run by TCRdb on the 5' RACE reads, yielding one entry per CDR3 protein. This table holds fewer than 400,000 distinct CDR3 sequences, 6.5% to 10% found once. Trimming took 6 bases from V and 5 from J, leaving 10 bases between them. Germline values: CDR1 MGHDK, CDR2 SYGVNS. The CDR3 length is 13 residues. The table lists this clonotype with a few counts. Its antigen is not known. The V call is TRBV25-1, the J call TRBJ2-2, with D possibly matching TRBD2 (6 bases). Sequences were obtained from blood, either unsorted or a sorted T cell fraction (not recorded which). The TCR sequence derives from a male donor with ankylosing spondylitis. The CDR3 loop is CASRIGGTGELFF. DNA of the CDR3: TGTGCCAGCAGAATTGGAGGGACCGGGGAGCTGTTTTTT.